This T cell receptor beta chain was recovered during a study of siplizumab effects on memory and regulatory T cells. Regarding the study as a whole: The authors did not confirm suppressive function in proliferating Tregs from siplizumab cultures. Siplizumab significantly lowered the alloreactive sequences that could be traced to unstimulated CD4+ memory cells. Proliferating CD4+ or CD8+ clones, roughly 75-97% of them, lacked an assignable naive or memory phenotype.

The protocol was immunoSEQ multiplex PCR, while the TCRdb copy is restricted to in-frame clones and leaves out a portion. Among around 87,000 clones listed, approximately 90% were seen once. A single count supports this clone. Its antigen is as yet unknown. The ends were cut back, 3 bases at V and 0 bases at J, with 21 bases in the middle. The CDR3 contains 19 residues. Germline V gene lookup returns CDR1 LNHDA and CDR2 SQIVND (reference sequence). V usage is TRBV19 and J usage is TRBJ2-4, with a weak D call TRBD1 (6 bases). What was sequenced was CD4+ T cells sorted from blood. This TCR was recovered from a human donor in good health. The CDR3 DNA is TGTGCCAGTAGTATCATGGTGGCAGGGGAAGTATTAGCCAAAAACATTCAGTACTTC. It translates to CASSIMVAGEVLAKNIQYF.